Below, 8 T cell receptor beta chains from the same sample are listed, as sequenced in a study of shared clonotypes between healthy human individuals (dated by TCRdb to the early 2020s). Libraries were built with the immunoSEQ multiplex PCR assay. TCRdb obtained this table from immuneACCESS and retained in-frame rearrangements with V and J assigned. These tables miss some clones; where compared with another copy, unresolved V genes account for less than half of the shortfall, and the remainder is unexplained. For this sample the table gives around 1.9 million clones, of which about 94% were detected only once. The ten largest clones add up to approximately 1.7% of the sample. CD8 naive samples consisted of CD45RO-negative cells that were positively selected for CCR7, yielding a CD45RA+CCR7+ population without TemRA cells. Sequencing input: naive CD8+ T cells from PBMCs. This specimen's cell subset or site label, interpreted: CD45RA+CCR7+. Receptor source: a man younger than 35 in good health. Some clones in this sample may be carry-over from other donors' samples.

CDR3 nucleotides: TGTGCCAGTAGGCTAGCGGGAACCAATGAGCAGTTCTTC. Translating it yields CASRLAGTNEQFF. The chain has TRBV19 and TRBJ2-1; 9 bases line up with TRBD2. The germline V gene encodes CDR1 LNHDA and CDR2 SQIVND (reference sequence). The length of the CDR3 is 13 residues. V was clipped by 6 bases and J by 6 bases; unmatched bases: 3.

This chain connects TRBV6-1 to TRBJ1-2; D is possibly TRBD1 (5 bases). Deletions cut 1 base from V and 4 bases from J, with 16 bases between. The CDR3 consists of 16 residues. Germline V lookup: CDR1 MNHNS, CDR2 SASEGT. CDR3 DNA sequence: TGTGCCAGCAGTGAAGAGGGGAGGGTGAGGGGCTATGGCTACACCTTC. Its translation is CASSEEGRVRGYGYTF.

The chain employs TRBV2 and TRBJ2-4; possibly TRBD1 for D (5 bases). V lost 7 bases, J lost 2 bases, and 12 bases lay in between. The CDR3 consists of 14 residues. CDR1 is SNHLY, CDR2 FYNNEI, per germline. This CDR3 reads CASIVWGTKNIQYF. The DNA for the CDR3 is TGTGCCAGCATCGTGTGGGGCACCAAAAACATTCAGTACTTC.

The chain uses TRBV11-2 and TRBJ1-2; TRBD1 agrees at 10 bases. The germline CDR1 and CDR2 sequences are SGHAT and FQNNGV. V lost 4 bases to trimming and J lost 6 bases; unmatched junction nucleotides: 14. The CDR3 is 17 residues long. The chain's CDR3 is CASSSARDRGRVDGYTF. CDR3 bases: TGTGCCAGCAGCTCGGCCCGGGACAGGGGACGAGTTGATGGCTACACCTTC.

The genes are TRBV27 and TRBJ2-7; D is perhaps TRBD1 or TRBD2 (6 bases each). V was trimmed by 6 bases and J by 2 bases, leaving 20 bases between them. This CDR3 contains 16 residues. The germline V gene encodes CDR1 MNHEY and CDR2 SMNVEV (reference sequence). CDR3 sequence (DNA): TGTGCCAGCAGCCCCACTACGGGGGCTATCCCCTACGAGCAGTACTTC. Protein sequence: CASSPTTGAIPYEQYF.

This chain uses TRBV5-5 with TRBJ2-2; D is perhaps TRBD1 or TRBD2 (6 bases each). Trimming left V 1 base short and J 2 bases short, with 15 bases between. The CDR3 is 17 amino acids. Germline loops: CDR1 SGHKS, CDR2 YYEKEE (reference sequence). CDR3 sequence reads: CASSLSIRGPNTGELFF. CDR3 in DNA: TGTGCCAGCAGCTTGTCGATCCGGGGGCCTAACACCGGGGAGCTGTTTTTT. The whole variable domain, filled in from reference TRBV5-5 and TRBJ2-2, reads DAGVTQSPTHLIKTRGQQVTLRCSPISGHKSVSWYQQVLGQGPQFIFQYYEKEERGRGNFPDRFSARQFPNYSSELNVNALLLGDSALYLCASSLSIRGPNTGELFFGEGSRLTVL.

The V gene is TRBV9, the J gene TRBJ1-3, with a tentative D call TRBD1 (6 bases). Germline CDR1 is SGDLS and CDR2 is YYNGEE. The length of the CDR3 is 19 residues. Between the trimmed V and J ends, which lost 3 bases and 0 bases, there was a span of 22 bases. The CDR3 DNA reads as TGTGCCAGCAGCGACAACCCGACGACAGGAACCTTCTCTGGAAACACCATATATTTT. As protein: CASSDNPTTGTFSGNTIYF.

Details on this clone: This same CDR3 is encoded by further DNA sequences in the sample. The CDR3 loop reads CSVERDSPYEQYF. The CDR3 bases are TGCAGCGTTGAAAGGGACTCACCTTACGAGCAGTACTTC. The chain joins TRBV29-1 to TRBJ2-7; a possible D gene is TRBD2 (6 bases). The ends were cut back, 2 bases at V and 4 bases at J, with 12 bases in the middle. CDR1 and CDR2 from the germline V gene are SQVTM and ANQGSEA. CDR3 length: 13 residues.